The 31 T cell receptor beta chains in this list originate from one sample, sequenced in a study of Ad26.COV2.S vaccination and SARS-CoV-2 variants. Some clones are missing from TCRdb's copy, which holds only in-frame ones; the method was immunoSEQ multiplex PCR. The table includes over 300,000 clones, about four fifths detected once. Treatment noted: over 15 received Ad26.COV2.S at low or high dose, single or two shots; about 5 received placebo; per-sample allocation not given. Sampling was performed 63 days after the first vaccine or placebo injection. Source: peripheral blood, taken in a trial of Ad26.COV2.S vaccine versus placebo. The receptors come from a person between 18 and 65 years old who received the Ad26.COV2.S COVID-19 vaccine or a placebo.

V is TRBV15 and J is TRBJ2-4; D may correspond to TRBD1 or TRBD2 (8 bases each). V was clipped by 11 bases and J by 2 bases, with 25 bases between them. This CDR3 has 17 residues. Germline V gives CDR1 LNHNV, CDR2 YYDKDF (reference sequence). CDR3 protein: CAVGGRQGALTKNIQYF. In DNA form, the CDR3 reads TGTGCCGTGGGCGGGAGGCAGGGGGCCCTAACCAAAAACATTCAGTACTTC.

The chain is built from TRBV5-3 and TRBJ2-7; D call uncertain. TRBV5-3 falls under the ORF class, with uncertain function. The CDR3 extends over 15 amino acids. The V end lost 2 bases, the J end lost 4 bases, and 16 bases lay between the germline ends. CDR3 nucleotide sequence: TGTGCCAGAAGCTTTGCGCTCCGCTCCCTATACGAGCAGTACTTC. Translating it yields CARSFALRSLYEQYF.

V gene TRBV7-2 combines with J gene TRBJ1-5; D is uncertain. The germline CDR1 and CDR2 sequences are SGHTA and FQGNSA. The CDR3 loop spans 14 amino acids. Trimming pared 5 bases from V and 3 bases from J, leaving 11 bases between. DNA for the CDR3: TGTGCCAGCAGCCCGGAAGGCTACAATCAGCCCCAGCATTTT. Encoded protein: CASSPEGYNQPQHF.

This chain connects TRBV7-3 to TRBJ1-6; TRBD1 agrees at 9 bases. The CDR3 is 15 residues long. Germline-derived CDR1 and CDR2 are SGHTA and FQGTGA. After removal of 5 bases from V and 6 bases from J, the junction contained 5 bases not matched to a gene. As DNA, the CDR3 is TGTGCCAGCAGCCCTGGGACAGGGACTAATTCACCCCTCCACTTT. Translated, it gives CASSPGTGTNSPLHF.

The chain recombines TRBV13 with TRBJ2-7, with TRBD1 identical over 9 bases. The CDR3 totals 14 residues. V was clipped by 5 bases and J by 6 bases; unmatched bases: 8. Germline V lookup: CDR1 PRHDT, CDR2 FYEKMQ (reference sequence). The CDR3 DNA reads TGTGCCAGCAGCCCGGGACAGGGTCTCTCCGAGCAGTACTTC. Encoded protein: CASSPGQGLSEQYF.

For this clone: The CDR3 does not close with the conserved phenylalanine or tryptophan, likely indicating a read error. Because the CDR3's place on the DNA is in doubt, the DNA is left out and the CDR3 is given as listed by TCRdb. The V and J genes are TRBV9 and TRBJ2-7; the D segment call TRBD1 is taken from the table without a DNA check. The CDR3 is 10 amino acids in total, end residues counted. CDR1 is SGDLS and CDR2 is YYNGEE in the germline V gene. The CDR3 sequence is CASSGGPLRN.

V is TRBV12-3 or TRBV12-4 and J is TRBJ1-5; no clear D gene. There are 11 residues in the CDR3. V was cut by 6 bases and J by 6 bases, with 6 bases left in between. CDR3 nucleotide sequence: TGTGCCAGCAGGTCGAGTCAGCCCCAGCATTTT. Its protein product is CASRSSQPQHF.

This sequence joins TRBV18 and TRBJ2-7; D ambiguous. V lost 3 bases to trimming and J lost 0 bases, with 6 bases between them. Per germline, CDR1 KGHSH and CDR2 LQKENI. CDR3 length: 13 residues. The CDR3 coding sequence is TGTGCCAGCTCACCTTTGAGCTCCTACGAGCAGTACTTC. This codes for CASSPLSSYEQYF.

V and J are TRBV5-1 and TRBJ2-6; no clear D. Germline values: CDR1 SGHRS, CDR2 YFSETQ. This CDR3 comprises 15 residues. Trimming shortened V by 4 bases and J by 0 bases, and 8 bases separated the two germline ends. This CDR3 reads CASSPPLSGANVLTF. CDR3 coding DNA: TGCGCCAGCAGCCCCCCTCTCTCTGGGGCCAACGTCCTGACTTTC.

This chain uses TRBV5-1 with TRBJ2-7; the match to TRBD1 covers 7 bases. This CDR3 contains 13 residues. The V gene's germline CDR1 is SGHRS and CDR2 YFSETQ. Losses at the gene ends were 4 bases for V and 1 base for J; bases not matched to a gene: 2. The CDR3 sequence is CASSMDRSYEQYF. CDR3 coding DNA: TGCGCCAGCAGCATGGACAGGTCCTACGAGCAGTACTTC.

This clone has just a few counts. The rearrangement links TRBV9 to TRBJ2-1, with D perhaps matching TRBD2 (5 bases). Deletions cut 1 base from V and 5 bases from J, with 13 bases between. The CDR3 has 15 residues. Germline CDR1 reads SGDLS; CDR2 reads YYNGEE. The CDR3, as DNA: TGTGCCAGCAGCGTATTTGGCGGGCAGAACAATGAGCAGTTCTTC. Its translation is CASSVFGGQNNEQFF. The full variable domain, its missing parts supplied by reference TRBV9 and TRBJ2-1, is DSGVTQTPKHLITATGQRVTLRCSPRSGDLSVYWYQQSLDQGLQFLIQYYNGEERAKGNILERFSAQQFPDLHSELNLSSLELGDSALYFCASSVFGGQNNEQFFGPGTRLTVL.

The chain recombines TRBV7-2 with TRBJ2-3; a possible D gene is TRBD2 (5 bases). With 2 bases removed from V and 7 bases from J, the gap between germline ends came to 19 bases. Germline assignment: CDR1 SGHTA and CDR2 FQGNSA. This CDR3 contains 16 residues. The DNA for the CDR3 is TGTGCCAGCAGCTTAAGGCCAGTCCGGGGTTCTTATACGCAGTATTTT. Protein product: CASSLRPVRGSYTQYF.

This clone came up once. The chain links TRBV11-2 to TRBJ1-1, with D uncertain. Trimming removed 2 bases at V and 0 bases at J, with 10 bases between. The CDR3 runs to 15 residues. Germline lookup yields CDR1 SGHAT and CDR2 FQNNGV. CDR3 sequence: CASSLQEQMNTEAFF. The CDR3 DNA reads TGTGCCAGCAGCTTACAGGAGCAAATGAACACTGAAGCTTTCTTT. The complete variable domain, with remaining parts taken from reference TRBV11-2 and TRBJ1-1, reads EAGVAQSPRYKIIEKRQSVAFWCNPISGHATLYWYQQILGQGPKLLIQFQNNGVVDDSQLPKDRFSAERLKGVDSTLKIQPAKLEDSAVYLCASSLQEQMNTEAFFGQGTRLTVV.

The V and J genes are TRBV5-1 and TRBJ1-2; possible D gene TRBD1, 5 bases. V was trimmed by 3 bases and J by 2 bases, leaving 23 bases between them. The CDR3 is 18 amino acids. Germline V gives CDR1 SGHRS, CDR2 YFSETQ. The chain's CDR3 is CASSSRGALGFKNYGYTF. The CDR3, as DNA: TGCGCCAGCAGCTCACGAGGGGCCCTCGGGTTCAAAAACTATGGCTACACCTTC.

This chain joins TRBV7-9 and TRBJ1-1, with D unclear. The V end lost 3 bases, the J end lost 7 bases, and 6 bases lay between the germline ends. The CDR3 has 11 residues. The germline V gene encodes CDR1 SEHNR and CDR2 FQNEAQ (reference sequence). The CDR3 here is CASSFRSEAFF. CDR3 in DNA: TGTGCCAGCAGCTTCCGGAGTGAAGCTTTCTTT. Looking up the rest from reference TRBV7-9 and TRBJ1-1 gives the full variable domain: DTGVSQNPRHKITKRGQNVTFRCDPISEHNRLYWYRQTLGQGPEFLTYFQNEAQLEKSRLLSDRFSAERPKGSFSTLEIQRTEQGDSAMYLCASSFRSEAFFGQGTRLTVV.

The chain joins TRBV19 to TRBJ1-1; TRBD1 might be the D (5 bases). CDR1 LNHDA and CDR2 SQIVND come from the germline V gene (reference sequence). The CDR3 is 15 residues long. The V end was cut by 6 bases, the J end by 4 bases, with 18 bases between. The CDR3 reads CASRLSRAGGTEAFF. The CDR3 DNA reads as TGTGCCAGTAGGCTGAGCAGGGCGGGAGGCACTGAAGCTTTCTTT.

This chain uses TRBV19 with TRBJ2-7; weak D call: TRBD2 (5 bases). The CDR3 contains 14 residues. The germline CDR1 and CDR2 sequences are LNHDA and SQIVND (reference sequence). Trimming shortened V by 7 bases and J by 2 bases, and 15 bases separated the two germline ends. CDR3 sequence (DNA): TGTGCCAGTATCTCCTCGGGAAGTCCCTACGAGCAGTACTTC. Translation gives CASISSGSPYEQYF.

CDR3 in amino acids: CACREVANYGYTF. The CDR3 DNA reads TGTGCCTGCCGGGAGGTAGCTAACTATGGCTACACCTTC. The J gene is TRBJ1-2, the V gene TRBV30; no definite D call. V dropped 6 bases and J dropped 0 bases, with 11 bases sitting between them. The germline V gene encodes CDR1 GTSNPN and CDR2 SVGIG (reference sequence). The CDR3 is 13 amino acids.

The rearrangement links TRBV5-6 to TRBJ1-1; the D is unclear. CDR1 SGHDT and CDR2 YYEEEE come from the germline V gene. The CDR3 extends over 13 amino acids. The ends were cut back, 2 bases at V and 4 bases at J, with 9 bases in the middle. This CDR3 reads CASSLVGPTEAFF. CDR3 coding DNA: TGTGCCAGCAGCTTAGTCGGGCCCACTGAAGCTTTCTTT. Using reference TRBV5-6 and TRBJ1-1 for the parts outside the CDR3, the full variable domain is DAGVTQSPTHLIKTRGQQVTLRCSPKSGHDTVSWYQQALGQGPQFIFQYYEEEERQRGNFPDRFSGHQFPNYSSELNVNALLLGDSALYLCASSLVGPTEAFFGQGTRLTVV.

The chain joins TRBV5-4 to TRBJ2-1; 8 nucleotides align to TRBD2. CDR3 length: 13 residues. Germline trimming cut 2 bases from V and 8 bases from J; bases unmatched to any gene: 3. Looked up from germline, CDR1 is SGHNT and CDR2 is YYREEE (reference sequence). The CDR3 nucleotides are TGTGCCAGCAGCTTCGGGAGGGGGTATGAGCAGTTCTTC. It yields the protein CASSFGRGYEQFF. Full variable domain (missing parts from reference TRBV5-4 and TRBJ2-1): ETGVTQSPTHLIKTRGQQVTLRCSSQSGHNTVSWYQQALGQGPQFIFQYYREEENGRGNFPPRFSGLQFPNYSSELNVNALELDDSALYLCASSFGRGYEQFFGPGTRLTVL.

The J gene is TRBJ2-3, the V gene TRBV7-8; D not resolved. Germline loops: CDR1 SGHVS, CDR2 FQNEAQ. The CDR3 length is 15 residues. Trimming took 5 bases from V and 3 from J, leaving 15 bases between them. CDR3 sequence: CASSPPGPRTDTQYF. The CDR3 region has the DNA TGTGCCAGCAGCCCCCCGGGCCCTCGGACAGATACGCAGTATTTT.

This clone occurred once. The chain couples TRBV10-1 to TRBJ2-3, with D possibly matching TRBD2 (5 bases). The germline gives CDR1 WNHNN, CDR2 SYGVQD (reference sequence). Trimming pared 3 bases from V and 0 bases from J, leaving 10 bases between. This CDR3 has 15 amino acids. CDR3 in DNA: TGCGCCAGCAGTGAAAGCGGAATTAGCACAGATACGCAGTATTTT. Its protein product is CASSESGISTDTQYF.

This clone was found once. This CDR3 reads CASSTSGPYNEQFF. CDR3 sequence (DNA): TGTGCCAGTAGTACTAGCGGCCCCTACAATGAGCAGTTCTTC. The chain combines TRBV19 with TRBJ2-1; TRBD2 aligns across 7 bases. Losses at the gene ends were 4 bases for V and 2 bases for J; bases not matched to a gene: 2. The length of the CDR3 is 14 residues. Germline loops: CDR1 LNHDA, CDR2 SQIVND (reference sequence).

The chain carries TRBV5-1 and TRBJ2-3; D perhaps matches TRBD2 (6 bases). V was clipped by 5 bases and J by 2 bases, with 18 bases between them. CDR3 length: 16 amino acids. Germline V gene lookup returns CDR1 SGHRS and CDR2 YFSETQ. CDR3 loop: CASSPGIGGVTDTQYF. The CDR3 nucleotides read TGCGCCAGCAGTCCTGGCATCGGGGGTGTCACAGATACGCAGTATTTT.

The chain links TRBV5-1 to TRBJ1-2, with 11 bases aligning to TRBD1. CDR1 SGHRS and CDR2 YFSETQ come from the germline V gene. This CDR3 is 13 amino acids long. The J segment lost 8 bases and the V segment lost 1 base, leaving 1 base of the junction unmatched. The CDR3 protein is CASSLRTGGGYTF. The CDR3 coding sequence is TGCGCCAGCAGCTTGAGGACAGGGGGCGGCTACACCTTC.

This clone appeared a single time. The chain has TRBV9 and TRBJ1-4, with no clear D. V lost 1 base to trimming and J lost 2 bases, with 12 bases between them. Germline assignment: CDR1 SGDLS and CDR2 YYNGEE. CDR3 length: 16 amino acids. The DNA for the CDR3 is TGTGCCAGCAGCGTACTCCGCCGAGGGACTAATGAAAAACTGTTTTTT. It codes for CASSVLRRGTNEKLFF.

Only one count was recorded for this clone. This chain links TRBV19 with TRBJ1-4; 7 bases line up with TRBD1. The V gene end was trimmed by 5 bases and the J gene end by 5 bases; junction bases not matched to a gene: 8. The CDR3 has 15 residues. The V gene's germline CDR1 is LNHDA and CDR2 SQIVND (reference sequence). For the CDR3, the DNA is TGTGCCAGTAGTCGTCGGACAGGAGGGAATGAAAAACTGTTTTTT. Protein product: CASSRRTGGNEKLFF.

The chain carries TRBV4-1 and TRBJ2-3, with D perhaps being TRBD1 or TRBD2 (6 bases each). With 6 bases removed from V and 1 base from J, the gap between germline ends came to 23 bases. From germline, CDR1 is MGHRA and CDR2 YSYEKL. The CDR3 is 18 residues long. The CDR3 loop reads CASRVLGGRSSGTDTQYF. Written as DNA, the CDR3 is TGCGCCAGCAGAGTCCTTGGGGGGCGATCTTCTGGCACAGATACGCAGTATTTT.

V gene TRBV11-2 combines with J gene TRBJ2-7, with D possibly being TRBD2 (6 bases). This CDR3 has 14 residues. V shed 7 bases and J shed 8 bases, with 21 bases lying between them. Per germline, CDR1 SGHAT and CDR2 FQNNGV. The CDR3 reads CASKLGGTGTQQYF. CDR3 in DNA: TGTGCCAGCAAGCTCGGGGGAACAGGTACCCAGCAGTACTTC.

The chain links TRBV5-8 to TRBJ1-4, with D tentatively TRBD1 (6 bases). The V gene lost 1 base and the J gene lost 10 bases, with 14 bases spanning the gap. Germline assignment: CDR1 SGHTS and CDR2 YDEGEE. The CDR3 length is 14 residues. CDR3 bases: TGTGCCAGCAGCTTGTACGGGGGGCTAGGAAAACTGTTTTTT. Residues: CASSLYGGLGKLFF. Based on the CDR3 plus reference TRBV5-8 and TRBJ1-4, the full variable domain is EAGVTQSPTHLIKTRGQQATLRCSPISGHTSVYWYQQALGLGLQFLLWYDEGEERNRGNFPPRFSGRQFPNYSSELNVNALELEDSALYLCASSLYGGLGKLFFGSGTQLSVL.

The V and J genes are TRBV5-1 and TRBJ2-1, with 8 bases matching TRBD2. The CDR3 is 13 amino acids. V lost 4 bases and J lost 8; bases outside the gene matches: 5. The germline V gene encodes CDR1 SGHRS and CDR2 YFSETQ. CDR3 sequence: CASSQREKDEQFF. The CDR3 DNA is TGCGCCAGCAGCCAGCGGGAGAAAGATGAGCAGTTCTTC.